A single sample is the source of the 32 T cell receptor beta chains below, sequenced in a study of OX40 agonist ivuxolimab in advanced cancers. Only in-frame clones appear in the TCRdb table, and some are missing; sequencing was by immunoSEQ multiplex PCR. This repertoire shows under 200,000 clones, 94% found once; its top ten account for about 0.31%. This material consisted of CD4+ or CD8+ T cells sorted from blood, taken in a trial of the OX40 agonist ivuxolimab. These receptors all come from an adult with an advanced solid tumor such as melanoma, head and neck, liver or kidney cancer.

The J gene is TRBJ1-1, the V gene TRBV7-2; D possibly corresponds to TRBD1 (6 bases). Germline V CDR1 and CDR2: SGHTA, FQGNSA. This CDR3 spans 15 amino acids. V shed 4 bases and J shed 6 bases, with 18 bases lying between them. CDR3 sequence: CASSSHRVFGSEAFF. The DNA for the CDR3 is TGTGCCAGCAGCTCTCACAGGGTGTTCGGTTCTGAAGCTTTCTTT.

The chain has TRBV28 and TRBJ1-1; unclear D gene. The CDR3 is 13 residues long. V dropped 6 bases and J dropped 1 base, with 9 bases sitting between them. Germline CDR1 and CDR2: MDHEN and SYDVKM. The CDR3, as DNA: TGTGCCAGCAGGTTGGACGGGAACACTGAAGCTTTCTTT. Protein sequence: CASRLDGNTEAFF.

This chain joins TRBV29-1 and TRBJ2-5; 7 positions match TRBD1. In germline, CDR1 is SQVTM, CDR2 ANQGSEA. Losses at the gene ends were 7 bases for V and 1 base for J; bases not matched to a gene: 6. The CDR3 sequence is 13 residues long. CDR3: CSAGQRLQETQYF. Written as DNA, the CDR3 is TGCAGCGCGGGACAGCGACTCCAAGAGACCCAGTACTTC.

The table lists this clone with a count of one. V is TRBV27 and J is TRBJ2-1; D perhaps matches TRBD1 (5 bases). CDR1 MNHEY and CDR2 SMNVEV come from the germline V gene (reference sequence). The CDR3 is 14 residues long. Trimming removed 4 bases at V and 5 bases at J, with 12 bases between. The CDR3 loop is CASSWGTINNEQFF. In DNA, the CDR3 is TGTGCCAGCAGTTGGGGCACAATAAACAATGAGCAGTTCTTC.

Only one count was recorded for this clone. This chain joins TRBV7-9 and TRBJ2-7, with D hard to call. Germline V gives CDR1 SEHNR, CDR2 FQNEAQ (reference sequence). V was pared by 5 bases and J by 3 bases, with 8 bases between. The CDR3 is made up of 12 amino acids. In nucleotides, the CDR3 is TGTGCCAGCAGCCAGCAAGGCTACGAGCAGTACTTC. This codes for CASSQQGYEQYF.

As for this clone: In the same sample, other DNA sequences code for this CDR3. The chain recombines TRBV9 with TRBJ2-3; D could derive from TRBD1 or TRBD2 (7 bases each). The V and J ends lost 2 bases and 1 base respectively, with 14 bases between them. The CDR3 sequence is 16 residues long. Germline V lookup: CDR1 SGDLS, CDR2 YYNGEE. The CDR3 loop is CASSVAGGGRTDTQYF. In DNA, the CDR3 is TGTGCCAGCAGCGTGGCAGGGGGGGGCCGCACAGATACGCAGTATTTT.

The table lists this clone with a count of one. This rearrangement joins TRBV18 to TRBJ1-2, with D hard to call. Germline V CDR1 and CDR2: KGHSH, LQKENI. Deletions cut 3 bases from V and 4 bases from J, with 6 bases between. CDR3 length: 12 residues. As DNA, the CDR3 is TGTGCCAGCTCACCCGGACCCTATGGCTACACCTTC. As protein: CASSPGPYGYTF.

The chain carries TRBV18 and TRBJ2-5, with D perhaps given as TRBD1 or TRBD2 (6 bases each). The germline V gene has CDR1 KGHSH and CDR2 LQKENI. This CDR3 is 16 amino acids long. Trimming removed 2 bases at V and 2 bases at J, with 15 bases between. The CDR3 region is CASSPKGGSGQETQYF. The DNA of the CDR3 is TGTGCCAGCTCACCAAAGGGGGGCTCAGGGCAAGAGACCCAGTACTTC.

The chain is built from TRBV4-3 and TRBJ2-7, with 8 bases identical to TRBD1. Per germline, CDR1 LGHNA and CDR2 YSLEER. V shed 2 bases and J 0 bases; nucleotides not matched to a gene: 3. The CDR3 is made up of 15 amino acids. The CDR3 region is CASSQLTGDSYEQYF. CDR3 DNA sequence: TGCGCCAGCAGCCAACTGACAGGGGACTCCTACGAGCAGTACTTC.

In DNA, the CDR3 is TGTGCCAGCAGCTTACAGGGCGCAGATACGCAGTATTTT. It codes for CASSLQGADTQYF. This sequence joins TRBV7-3 and TRBJ2-3; the D gene is possibly TRBD1 (5 bases). Trimming cost V 2 bases and J 4 bases, with 7 bases left between them. Germline V gene data show CDR1 as SGHTA and CDR2 as FQGTGA. The CDR3 spans 13 residues. The full variable domain, with the rest looked up from reference TRBV7-3 and TRBJ2-3, is GAGVSQTPSNKVTEKGKYVELRCDPISGHTALYWYRQSLGQGPEFLIYFQGTGAADDSGLPNDRFFAVRPEGSVSTLKIQRTERGDSAVYLCASSLQGADTQYFGPGTRLTVL.

The rearrangement uses TRBV29-1 and TRBJ2-2; D unresolved. Trimming removed 6 bases from V and 7 bases from J, with 18 bases in between. Germline V gene sequence: CDR1 SQVTM, CDR2 ANQGSEA. CDR3 length equals 14 residues. CDR3 bases: TGCAGCGTCCCCGACCCCCCTGGGAACGGGGAGCTGTTTTTT. Amino acids: CSVPDPPGNGELFF.

The chain links TRBV30 to TRBJ2-1; 10 bases are shared with TRBD2. Germline CDR1 and CDR2: GTSNPN and SVGIG (reference sequence). J was trimmed by 8 bases and V by 4 bases; bases with no gene match: 11. CDR3 length: 15 residues. DNA of the CDR3: TGTGCCTGGACTTGGGGGCTAGCGGGAGCCTATGAGCAGTTCTTC. Protein product: CAWTWGLAGAYEQFF.

V is TRBV5-1 and J is TRBJ1-1; D ambiguous. V lost 4 bases to trimming and J lost 1 base, with 8 bases between them. Germline V gives CDR1 SGHRS, CDR2 YFSETQ. The CDR3 covers 13 residues. The CDR3 loop is CASSRSGNTEAFF. The CDR3 bases are TGCGCCAGCAGCCGCAGTGGGAACACTGAAGCTTTCTTT.

The chain employs TRBV6-5 and TRBJ1-4, with a weak D call TRBD1 (5 bases). V was shortened by 5 bases and J by 8 bases, with 12 bases between the two germline ends. Germline values: CDR1 MNHEY, CDR2 SVGAGI. This CDR3 region has 13 residues. The CDR3 nucleotides read TGTGCCAGCAGTACGGGGACTGGGGAAAAACTGTTTTTT. Translating gives CASSTGTGEKLFF.

The CDR3 region is CASSPVAGDEQFF. The DNA of the CDR3 is TGTGCCAGCAGCCCTGTAGCCGGGGATGAGCAGTTCTTC. The rearrangement uses TRBV7-9 and TRBJ2-1, with D possibly TRBD2 on 5 matching bases. Deletions cut 5 bases from V and 8 bases from J, with 13 bases between. This CDR3 has 13 amino acids. CDR1 and CDR2 from the germline V gene are SEHNR and FQNEAQ (reference sequence).

The V gene is TRBV5-1, the J gene TRBJ2-3; 8 bases align to TRBD2. Germline V gene data show CDR1 as SGHRS and CDR2 as YFSETQ. The V and J ends lost 4 bases and 6 bases, in that order; junction bases with no gene match: 13. The CDR3 has 16 residues. The CDR3 loop is CASSTTSGSLIDTQYF. CDR3 nucleotides: TGCGCCAGCAGCACAACTAGCGGCTCCTTGATTGATACGCAGTATTTT.

This rearrangement joins TRBV5-5 to TRBJ2-7; TRBD1 is a possible D gene (6 bases). V was clipped by 3 bases and J by 0 bases, with 13 bases between them. The CDR3 sequence is 15 residues long. Germline V CDR1 and CDR2: SGHKS, YYEKEE (reference sequence). CDR3 coding DNA: TGTGCCAGCAGCTCCTTTAGGGGGAGCTCCTACGAGCAGTACTTC. Protein: CASSSFRGSSYEQYF.

The chain joins TRBV14 to TRBJ1-1; TRBD1 aligns across 10 bases. This CDR3 is 15 amino acids long. The V and J ends lost 3 bases and 6 bases, in that order; junction bases with no gene match: 7. The germline V gene has CDR1 SGHDN and CDR2 FVKESK. DNA for the CDR3: TGTGCCAGCAGCCAGGGACAGGGGATCAACTCTGAAGCTTTCTTT. Translating gives CASSQGQGINSEAFF.

As regards this clone: Mismatch with germline at one junction end may stem from a read error. The V gene is TRBV5-4, the J gene TRBJ1-4; no reliable D call. Per the germline V gene, CDR1 is SGHNT and CDR2 is YYREEE (reference sequence). CDR3 size: 18 residues. The CDR3 DNA sequence: TGCGCCAGCAGCCAAGATCCTCACTTGACCGCCGGTAATGAAAAACTGTTTTTT. Its protein product is CASSQDPHLTAGNEKLFF.

The J gene is TRBJ1-5, the V gene TRBV7-9, with 7 bases aligning to TRBD1. V shed 2 bases, J shed 4 bases, and the junction held 5 bases outside the gene matches. Germline values: CDR1 SEHNR, CDR2 FQNEAQ (reference sequence). The CDR3 contains 15 residues. The CDR3 here is CASSLFGDRNQPQHF. The CDR3 region has the DNA TGTGCCAGCAGCTTATTTGGGGACAGAAATCAGCCCCAGCATTTT.

The rearrangement joins TRBV6-1 to TRBJ1-2; D gene unclear. Trimming removed 2 bases at V and 1 base at J, with 8 bases between. This CDR3 is 14 amino acids long. CDR1 and CDR2 (germline): MNHNS, SASEGT. The CDR3 sequence is CASSESNSNYGYTF. The CDR3 bases are TGTGCCAGCAGTGAAAGTAACAGTAACTATGGCTACACCTTC.

The chain carries TRBV6-5 and TRBJ1-5; D remains unclear. The CDR3 totals 13 residues. Germline assignment: CDR1 MNHEY and CDR2 SVGAGI. The V end lost 6 bases, the J end lost 0 bases, and 6 bases lay between the germline ends. CDR3 coding DNA: TGTGCCAGCAGCCTCAATAGCAATCAGCCCCAGCATTTT. Translated, it gives CASSLNSNQPQHF.

The chain combines TRBV18 with TRBJ2-5; the D gene is possibly TRBD1 (5 bases). The CDR3 spans 15 residues. V was trimmed by 0 bases and J by 4 bases, leaving 12 bases between them. Germline loops: CDR1 KGHSH, CDR2 LQKENI. CDR3 in DNA: TGTGCCAGCTCACCACCAGGGGCCGAGCTAGAGACCCAGTACTTC. Translated: CASSPPGAELETQYF.

The chain carries TRBV7-2 and TRBJ2-7; 7 bases agree with TRBD1. Losses at the gene ends were 5 bases for V and 0 bases for J; bases not matched to a gene: 7. The CDR3 totals 15 residues. CDR1 is SGHTA and CDR2 is FQGNSA in the germline V gene. CDR3 DNA sequence: TGTGCCAGCAGCGAGTCGACAGGGAGCTCCTACGAGCAGTACTTC. Amino acids: CASSESTGSSYEQYF.

This chain links TRBV13 with TRBJ1-2; D uncertain. Per the germline V gene, CDR1 is PRHDT and CDR2 is FYEKMQ (reference sequence). Between the trimmed V and J ends, which lost 1 base and 8 bases, there was a span of 11 bases. There are 13 residues in the CDR3. CDR3 bases: TGTGCCAGCAGCTTAGATCCAGAGAGAGGCTACACCTTC. It yields the protein CASSLDPERGYTF. Drawing the rest from reference TRBV13 and TRBJ1-2, the complete variable domain is AAGVIQSPRHLIKEKRETATLKCYPIPRHDTVYWYQQGPGQDPQFLISFYEKMQSDKGSIPDRFSAQQFSDYHSELNMSSLELGDSALYFCASSLDPERGYTFGSGTRLTVV.

This chain connects TRBV28 to TRBJ1-3; D is ambiguous. CDR3 length: 17 amino acids. The germline gives CDR1 MDHEN, CDR2 SYDVKM. The V and J ends lost 3 bases and 1 base respectively, with 16 bases between them. This chain's CDR3 is CASSFVRRLSSGNTIYF. CDR3 nucleotides: TGTGCCAGCAGTTTTGTTCGGCGGCTCTCATCTGGAAACACCATATATTTT.

The CDR3 loop is CASSLGRFGEKLFF. The DNA of the CDR3 is TGTGCCAGCAGCCTGGGACGGTTTGGGGAAAAACTGTTTTTT. The chain combines TRBV5-4 with TRBJ1-4, with a tentative D call TRBD1 (5 bases). There are 14 residues in the CDR3. Trimming removed 4 bases from V and 8 bases from J, with 15 bases in between. The germline CDR1 and CDR2 sequences are SGHNT and YYREEE (reference sequence).

The V call is TRBV19, the J call TRBJ2-1, with 15 bases that match TRBD2. V trimming: 5 bases; J trimming: 9 bases; junction bases outside the gene matches: 14. CDR1 is LNHDA, CDR2 SQIVND, per germline (reference sequence). This CDR3 has 18 residues. The CDR3 here is CASSPSRTGLAGGGEQFF. CDR3 bases: TGTGCCAGTAGTCCTAGCAGAACGGGACTAGCGGGGGGTGGTGAGCAGTTCTTC.

The genes are TRBV9 and TRBJ2-3, with TRBD2 matching over 11 bases. The J segment lost 6 bases and the V segment lost 3 bases, leaving 12 bases of the junction unmatched. The germline V gene encodes CDR1 SGDLS and CDR2 YYNGEE. The CDR3 has 17 residues. The CDR3 spells CASSAMTSGTLGDTQYF. In nucleotides, the CDR3 is TGTGCCAGCAGCGCGATGACTAGCGGGACACTGGGGGATACGCAGTATTTT.

The chain couples TRBV18 to TRBJ2-1, with unresolved D. The CDR3 extends over 11 amino acids. The V end was cut by 6 bases, the J end by 4 bases, with 4 bases between. Germline-derived CDR1 and CDR2 are KGHSH and LQKENI. The CDR3 loop is CASSPYNEQFF. Written as DNA, the CDR3 is TGTGCCAGCTCCCCGTACAATGAGCAGTTCTTC.

The CDR3 region is CASSLSPNRGPETQYF. For the CDR3, the DNA is TGCGCCAGCAGCCTGTCGCCCAACAGGGGGCCTGAGACCCAGTACTTC. The rearrangement links TRBV5-1 to TRBJ2-5, with 9 bases identical to TRBD1. The ends lost 4 bases at V and 5 bases at J; junction bases unmatched: 12. Germline V gene lookup returns CDR1 SGHRS and CDR2 YFSETQ. CDR3 length: 16 residues.

The chain recombines TRBV7-2 with TRBJ2-1; no clear D gene. V gave up 6 bases and J gave up 0 bases, with 6 bases separating them. The CDR3 spans 13 residues. The germline gives CDR1 SGHTA, CDR2 FQGNSA. DNA of the CDR3: TGTGCCAGCAGTTTGAGCTCCTACAATGAGCAGTTCTTC. Protein sequence: CASSLSSYNEQFF.